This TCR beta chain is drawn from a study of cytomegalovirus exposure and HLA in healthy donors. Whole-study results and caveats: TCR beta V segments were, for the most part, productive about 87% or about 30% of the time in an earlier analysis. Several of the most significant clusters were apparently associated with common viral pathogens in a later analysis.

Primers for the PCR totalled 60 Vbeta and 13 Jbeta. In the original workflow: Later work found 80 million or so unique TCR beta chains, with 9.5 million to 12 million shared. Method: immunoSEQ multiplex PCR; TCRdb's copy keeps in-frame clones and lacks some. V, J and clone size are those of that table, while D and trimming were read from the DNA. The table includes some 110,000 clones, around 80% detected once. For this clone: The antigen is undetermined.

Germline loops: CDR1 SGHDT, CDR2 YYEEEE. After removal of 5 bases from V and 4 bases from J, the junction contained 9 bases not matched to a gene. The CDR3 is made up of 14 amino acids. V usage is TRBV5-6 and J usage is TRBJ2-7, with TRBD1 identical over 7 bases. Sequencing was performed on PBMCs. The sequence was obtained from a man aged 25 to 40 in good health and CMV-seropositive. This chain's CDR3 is CASRAGTVDYEQYF. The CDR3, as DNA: TGTGCCAGCAGAGCCGGGACAGTTGATTACGAGCAGTACTTC.